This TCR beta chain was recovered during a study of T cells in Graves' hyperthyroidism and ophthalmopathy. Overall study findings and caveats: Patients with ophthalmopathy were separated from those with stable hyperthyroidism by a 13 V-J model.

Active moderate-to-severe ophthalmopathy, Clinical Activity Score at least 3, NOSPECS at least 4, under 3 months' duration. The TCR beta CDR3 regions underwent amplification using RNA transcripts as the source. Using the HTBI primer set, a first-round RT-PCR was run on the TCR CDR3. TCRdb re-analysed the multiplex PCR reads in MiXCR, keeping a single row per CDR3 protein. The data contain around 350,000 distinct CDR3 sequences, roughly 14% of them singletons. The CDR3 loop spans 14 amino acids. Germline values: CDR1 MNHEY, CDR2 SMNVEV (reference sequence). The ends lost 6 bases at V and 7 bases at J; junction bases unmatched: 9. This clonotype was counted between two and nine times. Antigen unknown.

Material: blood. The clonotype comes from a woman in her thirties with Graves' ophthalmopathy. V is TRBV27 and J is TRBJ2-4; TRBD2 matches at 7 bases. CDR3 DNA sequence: TGTGCCAGCAGGGGACTACAGGTCGATAACATTCAGTACTTC. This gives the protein CASRGLQVDNIQYF.